This record covers a single TCR beta chain. No antigen is known for it. CDR1 KGHSH and CDR2 LQKENI come from the germline V gene. The CDR3 contains 14 residues. TCRdb reprocessed the 5' RACE reads and reports one entry per CDR3 protein, with no DNA. This listing includes 400,000 to 500,000 distinct CDR3 sequences. These data originate in a study of monozygotic twins with inflammatory bowel disease. Study results and limitations: Resolution of different T cell subtypes was not achieved.

This TCR was recovered from a human donor with ulcerative colitis or Crohn's disease, or a healthy co-twin of an affected twin (not recorded which). The sample taken for sequencing was blood. The chain combines TRBV18 with TRBJ2-5; TCRdb proposes TRBD1, but this gene call is untestable without DNA. CDR3 loop: CASSPPTGRETQYF.